This T cell receptor beta chain is from a study of T cell responses to AZD1222 COVID-19 vaccine. Concerning this clone itself: Its antigen is as yet unknown.

Assay used: immunoSEQ multiplex PCR; TCRdb lists only in-frame clones, some missing. The table has about 190,000 clones, approximately 92% seen once. Whole-study findings and limits: Unmutated variant regions are reportedly the target of nearly half of TCRs that are spike-specific. Among vaccine-associated CD4 TCRs, coverage spanned spike, with dominance at 160-218 and 743-854. Donors were largely white British and mainly female; clonal diversity was possibly underestimated.

CDR3 size: 14 residues. Germline V lookup: CDR1 SNHLY, CDR2 FYNNEI. Trimming removed 10 bases from V and 2 bases from J, with 18 bases in between. The chain links TRBV2 to TRBJ2-7; D tentatively fits TRBD1 or TRBD2 (5 bases each). The sample consisted of peripheral blood, taken on day 0 of AZD1222 vaccination. The receptor was derived from an adult in good health. The CDR3 loop is CATQWDGKTYEQYF. The CDR3 bases are TGTGCCACCCAATGGGACGGGAAAACCTACGAGCAGTACTTC.